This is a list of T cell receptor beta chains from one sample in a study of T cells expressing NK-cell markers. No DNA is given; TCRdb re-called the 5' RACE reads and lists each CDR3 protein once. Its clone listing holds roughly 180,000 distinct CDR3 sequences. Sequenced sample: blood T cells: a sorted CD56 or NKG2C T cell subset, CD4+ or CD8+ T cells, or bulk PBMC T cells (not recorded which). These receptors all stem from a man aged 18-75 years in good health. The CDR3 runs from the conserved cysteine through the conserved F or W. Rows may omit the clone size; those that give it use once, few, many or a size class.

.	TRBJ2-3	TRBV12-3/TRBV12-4	CASSLDGFSTDTQYF
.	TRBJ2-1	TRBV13	CASSFRGRSDEQFF
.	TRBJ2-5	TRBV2	CASRTSGNPETQYF
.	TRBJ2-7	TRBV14	CASSPGGTYEQYF
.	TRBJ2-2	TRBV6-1	CAGVAGGTGELFF
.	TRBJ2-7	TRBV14	CASSWSGGSDYEQYF
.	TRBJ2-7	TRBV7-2	CASGFGSYEQYF
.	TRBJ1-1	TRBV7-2	CASSFFTGWNTEAFF
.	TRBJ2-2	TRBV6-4	CASSDPVTTGELFF
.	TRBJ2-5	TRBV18	CASSPPDDRAETQYF
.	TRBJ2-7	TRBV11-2	CASSLDGTWGFDEQYF
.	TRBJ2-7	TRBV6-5	CASSSTGESAPYEQYF
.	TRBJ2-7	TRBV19	CASSLRGVDEQYF
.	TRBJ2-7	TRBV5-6	CASSPRGIGYSYEQYF
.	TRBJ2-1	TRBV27	CASSFGVIYNEQFF
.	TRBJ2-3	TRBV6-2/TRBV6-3	CASSYWLFSGETDTQYF
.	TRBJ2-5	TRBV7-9	CASSIQGWLETQYF
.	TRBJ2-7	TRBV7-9	CASSSGLAALYEQYF
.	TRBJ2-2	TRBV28	CASSPGTSGVTGELFF
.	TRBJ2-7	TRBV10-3	CATGDRKGQPAYEQYF
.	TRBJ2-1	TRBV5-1	CASSSAGEDEQFF
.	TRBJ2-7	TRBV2	CASRDTHNYEQYF
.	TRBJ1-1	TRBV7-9	CASIPTEMNTEAFF
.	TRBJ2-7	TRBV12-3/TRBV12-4	CASTNHRFRYEQYF
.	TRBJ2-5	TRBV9	CASSVGGSTQETQYF
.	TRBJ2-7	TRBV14	CASSQDGAGAIFDYEQYF
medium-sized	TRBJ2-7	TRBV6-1	CASSEGRYSYEQYF
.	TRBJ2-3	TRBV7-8	CASTTTGGQYTQYF
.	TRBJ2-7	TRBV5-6	CASSIDSIGYEQYF
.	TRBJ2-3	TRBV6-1	CASSTGSFLPDTQYF
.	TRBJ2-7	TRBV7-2	CASSFGSGASGWEQYF
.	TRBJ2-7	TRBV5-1	CASSLAGYDYEQYF
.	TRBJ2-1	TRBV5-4	CASSRLAGGPAGNEQFF
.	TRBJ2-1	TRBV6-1	CASGETDYNEQFF
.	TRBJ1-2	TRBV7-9	CASRHGARYGYTF
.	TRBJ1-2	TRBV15	CATSRAQDMIFYGYTF
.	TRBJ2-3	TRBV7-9	CASSLVPSDTQYF
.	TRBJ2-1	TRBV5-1	CASSLAPGALSEQFF
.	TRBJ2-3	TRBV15	CATSPRGGDTQYF
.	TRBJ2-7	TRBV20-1	CSARLLGTVQGDEQYF
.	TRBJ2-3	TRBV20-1	CSAALTGRADTQYF
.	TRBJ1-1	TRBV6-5	CASSSVTGNTEAFF
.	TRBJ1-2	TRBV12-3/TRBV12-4	CASSLDREVYGYTF
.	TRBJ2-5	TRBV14	CASSQWTEHSQYF
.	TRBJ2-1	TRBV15	CATSSFDSYNEQFF
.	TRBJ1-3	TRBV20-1	CSARDRGRSGNTIYF
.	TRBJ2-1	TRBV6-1	CASTNGLPSYNEQFF
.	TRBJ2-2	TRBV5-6	CASSLVGQGAFPGELFF
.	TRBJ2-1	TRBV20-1	CSAQPGTGGNEQFF
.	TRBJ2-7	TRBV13	CASSLGRSSSYEQYF
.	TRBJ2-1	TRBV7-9	CASSFTSAGPNEQFF
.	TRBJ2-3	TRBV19	CASRAGDRGHTDTQYF
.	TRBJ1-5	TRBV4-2	CASSQAGNGNQPQHF
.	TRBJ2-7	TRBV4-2	CASSQARTGSYEQYF
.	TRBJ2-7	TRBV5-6	CASRAAGDFTYEQYF
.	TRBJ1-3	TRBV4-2	CASSQGLSGNTIYF
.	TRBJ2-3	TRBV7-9	CASNGGGAPTDTQYF